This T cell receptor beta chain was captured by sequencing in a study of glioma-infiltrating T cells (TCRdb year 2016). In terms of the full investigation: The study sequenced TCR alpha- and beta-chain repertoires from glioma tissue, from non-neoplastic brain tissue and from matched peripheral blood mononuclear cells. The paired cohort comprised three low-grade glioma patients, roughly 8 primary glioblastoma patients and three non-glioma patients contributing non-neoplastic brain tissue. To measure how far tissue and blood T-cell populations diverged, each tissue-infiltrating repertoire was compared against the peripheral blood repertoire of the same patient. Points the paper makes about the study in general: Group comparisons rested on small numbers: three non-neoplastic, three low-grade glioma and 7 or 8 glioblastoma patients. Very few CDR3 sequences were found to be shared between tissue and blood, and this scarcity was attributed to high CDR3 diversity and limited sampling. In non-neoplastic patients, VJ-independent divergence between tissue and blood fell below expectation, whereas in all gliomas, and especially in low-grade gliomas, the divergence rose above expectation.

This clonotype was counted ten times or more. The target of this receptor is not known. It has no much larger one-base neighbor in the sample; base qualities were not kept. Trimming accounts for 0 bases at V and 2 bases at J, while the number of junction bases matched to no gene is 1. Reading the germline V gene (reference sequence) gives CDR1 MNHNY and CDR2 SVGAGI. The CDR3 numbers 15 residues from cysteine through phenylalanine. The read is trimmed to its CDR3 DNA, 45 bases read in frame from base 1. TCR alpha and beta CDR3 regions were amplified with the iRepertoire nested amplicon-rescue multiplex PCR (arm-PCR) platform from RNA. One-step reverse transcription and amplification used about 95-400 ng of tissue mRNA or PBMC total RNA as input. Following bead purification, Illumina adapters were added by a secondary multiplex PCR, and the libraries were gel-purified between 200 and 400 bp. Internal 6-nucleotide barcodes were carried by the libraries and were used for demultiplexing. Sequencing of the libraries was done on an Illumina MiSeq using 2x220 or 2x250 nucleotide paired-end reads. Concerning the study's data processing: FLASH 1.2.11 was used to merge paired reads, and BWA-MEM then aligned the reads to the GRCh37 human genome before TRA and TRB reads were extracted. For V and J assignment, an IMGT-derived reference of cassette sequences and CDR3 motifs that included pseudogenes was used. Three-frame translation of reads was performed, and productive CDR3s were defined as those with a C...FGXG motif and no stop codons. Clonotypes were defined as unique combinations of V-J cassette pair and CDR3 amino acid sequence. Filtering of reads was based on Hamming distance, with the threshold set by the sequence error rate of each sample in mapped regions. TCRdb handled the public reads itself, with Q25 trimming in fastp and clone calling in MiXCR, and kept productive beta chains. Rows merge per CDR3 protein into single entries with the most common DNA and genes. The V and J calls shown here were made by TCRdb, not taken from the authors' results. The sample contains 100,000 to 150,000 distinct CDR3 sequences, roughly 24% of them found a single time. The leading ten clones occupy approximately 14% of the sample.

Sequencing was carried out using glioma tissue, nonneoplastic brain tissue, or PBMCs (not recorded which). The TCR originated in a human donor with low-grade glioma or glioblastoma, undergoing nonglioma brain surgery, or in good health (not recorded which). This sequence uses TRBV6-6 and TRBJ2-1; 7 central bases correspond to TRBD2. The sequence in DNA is TGTGCCAGCAGTTACTCCGGACTAGCCTACAATGAGCAGTTCTTC. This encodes CASSYSGLAYNEQFF.